This TCR beta chain was recorded in a study of blood T cell repertoires in COVID-19. Assay used: immunoSEQ multiplex PCR; TCRdb lists only in-frame clones, some missing. The sample shows about 350,000 clones, about nine tenths of them seen only once. Germline V gives CDR1 WSHSY, CDR2 SAAADI. Trimming took off 7 bases at V and 1 base at J, with 9 bases between the two ends. This CDR3 is 13 amino acids long. Material for sequencing was peripheral blood. This chain connects TRBV10-2 to TRBJ2-3; perhaps TRBD2 as D (5 bases). This receptor was identified in a woman between 55 and 75 years old with COVID-19, enrolled during active disease. The CDR3 DNA sequence: TGCGCCAGCACTCTCGGGGGCACAGATACGCAGTATTTT. It is translated as CASTLGGTDTQYF.